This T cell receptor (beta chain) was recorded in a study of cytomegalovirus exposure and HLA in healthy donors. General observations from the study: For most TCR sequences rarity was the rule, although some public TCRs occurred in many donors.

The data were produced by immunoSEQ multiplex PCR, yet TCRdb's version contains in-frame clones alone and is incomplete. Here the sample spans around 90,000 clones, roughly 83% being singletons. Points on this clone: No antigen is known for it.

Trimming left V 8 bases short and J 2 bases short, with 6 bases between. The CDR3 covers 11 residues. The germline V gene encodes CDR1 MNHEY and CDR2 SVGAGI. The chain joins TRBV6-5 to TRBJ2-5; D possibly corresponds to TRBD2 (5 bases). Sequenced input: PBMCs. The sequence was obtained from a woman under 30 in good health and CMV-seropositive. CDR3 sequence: CASAGQETQYF. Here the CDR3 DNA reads TGTGCCAGCGCGGGTCAAGAGACCCAGTACTTC.